Shown below are 2 T cell receptor beta chains from a single sample sequenced in a study of cytomegalovirus exposure and HLA in healthy donors. The PCR used 60 Vbeta and 13 Jbeta primers. The protocol was immunoSEQ multiplex PCR, while the TCRdb copy is restricted to in-frame clones and leaves out a portion. The sample records fewer than 200,000 clones, roughly 80% being singletons. The specimen was PBMCs. The receptor set was obtained from a man younger than 45 in good health and CMV-seronegative.

This sequence joins TRBV5-4 and TRBJ1-1; D call uncertain. Germline V gene lookup returns CDR1 SGHNT and CDR2 YYREEE (reference sequence). V was shortened by 3 bases and J by 4 bases, with 13 bases between the two germline ends. The CDR3 sequence is 14 residues long. The CDR3 sequence: CASSSETGFTEAFF. CDR3 nucleotides: TGTGCCAGCAGCTCTGAGACGGGTTTCACTGAAGCTTTCTTT.

J is TRBJ1-2 and V is TRBV28; 8 bases match TRBD1. Germline-derived CDR1 and CDR2 are MDHEN and SYDVKM. Trimming removed 7 bases from V and 4 bases from J; junction bases left unmatched: 14. This CDR3 is 16 amino acids long. CDR3 sequence: CASILGRNRGVYGYTF. The CDR3, as DNA: TGTGCCAGCATCTTAGGTCGTAACAGGGGGGTCTATGGCTACACCTTC.